The clone carrying this T cell receptor (beta chain) occurred a few times. Its antigen is currently unknown. The sample belongs to a study of response to subunit inactivated influenza vaccine. Study conclusions and caveats: The authors offered the suggestion that each seasonal influenza vaccination recruits few new T cells.

The CDR3 is 15 residues long. The germline CDR1 and CDR2 sequences are LGHNA and YSLEER. V was pared by 6 bases and J by 0 bases, with 9 bases between. TCRdb called the RT-PCR reads again in MiXCR, with one record for every CDR3 protein. The table has under 800,000 distinct CDR3 sequences, about 15% seen once. This sequence originates from a man aged 50 or older who received an inactivated influenza vaccine. Sequencing used PBMCs from blood, obtained 14 days before vaccination. The rearrangement uses TRBV4-3 and TRBJ2-6, with D perhaps TRBD1 (5 bases). In nucleotides, the CDR3 is TGCGCCAGCAGAGACAGAAGCTCTGGGGCCAACGTCCTGACTTTC. Protein sequence: CASRDRSSGANVLTF.